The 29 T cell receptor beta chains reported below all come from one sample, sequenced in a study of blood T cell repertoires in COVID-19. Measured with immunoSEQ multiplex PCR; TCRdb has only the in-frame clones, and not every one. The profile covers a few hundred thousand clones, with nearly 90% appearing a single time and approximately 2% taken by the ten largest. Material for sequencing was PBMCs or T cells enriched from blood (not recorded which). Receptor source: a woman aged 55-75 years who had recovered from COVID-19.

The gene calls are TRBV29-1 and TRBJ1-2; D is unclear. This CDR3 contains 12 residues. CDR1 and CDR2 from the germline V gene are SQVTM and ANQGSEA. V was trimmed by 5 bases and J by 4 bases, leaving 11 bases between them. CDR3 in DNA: TGCAGCGTTCGGACTGACCTCTATGGCTACACCTTC. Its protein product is CSVRTDLYGYTF.

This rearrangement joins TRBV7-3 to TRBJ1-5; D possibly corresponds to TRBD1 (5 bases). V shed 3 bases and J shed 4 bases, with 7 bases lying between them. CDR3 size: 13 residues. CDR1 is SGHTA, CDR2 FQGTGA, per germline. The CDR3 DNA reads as TGTGCCAGCAGCTTCTCAGGGAATCAGCCCCAGCATTTT. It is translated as CASSFSGNQPQHF.

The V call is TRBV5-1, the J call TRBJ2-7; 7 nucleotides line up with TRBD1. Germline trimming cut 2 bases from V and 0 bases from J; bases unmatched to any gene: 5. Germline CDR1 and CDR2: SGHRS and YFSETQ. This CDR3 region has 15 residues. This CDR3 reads CASSFEPGGSYEQYF. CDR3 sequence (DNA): TGCGCCAGCAGCTTTGAACCAGGGGGCTCCTACGAGCAGTACTTC.

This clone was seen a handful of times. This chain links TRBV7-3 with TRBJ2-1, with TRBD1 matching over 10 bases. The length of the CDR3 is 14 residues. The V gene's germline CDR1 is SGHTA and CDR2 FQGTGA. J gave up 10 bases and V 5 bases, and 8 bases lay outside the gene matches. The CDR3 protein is CASSLYRDRGEQFF. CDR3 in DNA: TGTGCCAGCAGCCTCTACCGGGACAGGGGAGAGCAGTTCTTC.

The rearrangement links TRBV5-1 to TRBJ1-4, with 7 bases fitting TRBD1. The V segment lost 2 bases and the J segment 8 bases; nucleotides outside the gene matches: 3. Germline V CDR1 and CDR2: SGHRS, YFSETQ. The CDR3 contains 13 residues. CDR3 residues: CASSLQGWEKLFF. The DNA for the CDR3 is TGCGCCAGCAGCTTACAGGGGTGGGAAAAACTGTTTTTT.

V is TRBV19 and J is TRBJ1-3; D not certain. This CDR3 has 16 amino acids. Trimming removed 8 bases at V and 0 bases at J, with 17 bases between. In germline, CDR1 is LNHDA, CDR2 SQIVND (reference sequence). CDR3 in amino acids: CASQSPSGSSGNTIYF. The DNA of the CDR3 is TGTGCCAGTCAGAGCCCGTCAGGCTCCTCTGGAAACACCATATATTTT.

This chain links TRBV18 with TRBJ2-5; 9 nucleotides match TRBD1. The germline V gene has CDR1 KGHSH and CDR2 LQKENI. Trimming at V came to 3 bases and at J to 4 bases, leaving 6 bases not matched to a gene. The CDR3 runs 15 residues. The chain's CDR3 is CASSPRTGEVETQYF. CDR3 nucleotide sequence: TGTGCCAGCTCACCCCGGACAGGGGAGGTAGAGACCCAGTACTTC.

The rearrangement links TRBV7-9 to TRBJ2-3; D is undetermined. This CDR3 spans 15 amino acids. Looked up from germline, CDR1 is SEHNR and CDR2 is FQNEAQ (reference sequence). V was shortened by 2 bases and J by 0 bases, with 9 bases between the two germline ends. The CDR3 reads CASSLNTDSTDTQYF. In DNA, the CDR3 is TGTGCCAGCAGCTTAAATACAGATAGCACAGATACGCAGTATTTT.

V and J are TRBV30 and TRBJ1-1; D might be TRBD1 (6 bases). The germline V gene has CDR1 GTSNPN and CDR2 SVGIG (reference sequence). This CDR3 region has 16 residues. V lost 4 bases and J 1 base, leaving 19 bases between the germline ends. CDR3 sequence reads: CAWTSLAGERNTEAFF. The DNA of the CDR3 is TGTGCCTGGACAAGCCTGGCAGGGGAAAGGAACACTGAAGCTTTCTTT.

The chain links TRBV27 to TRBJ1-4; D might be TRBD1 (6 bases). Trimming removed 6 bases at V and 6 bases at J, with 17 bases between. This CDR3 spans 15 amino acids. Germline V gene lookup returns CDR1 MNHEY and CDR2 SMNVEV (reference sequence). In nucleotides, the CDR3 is TGTGCCAGCAGCCGAAAAGGACAGAGGGATGAAAAACTGTTTTTT. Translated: CASSRKGQRDEKLFF.

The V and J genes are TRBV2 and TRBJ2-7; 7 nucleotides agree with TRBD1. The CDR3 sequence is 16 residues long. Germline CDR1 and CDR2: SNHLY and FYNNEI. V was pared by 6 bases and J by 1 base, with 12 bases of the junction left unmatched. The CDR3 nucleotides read TGTGCCAGCAGGGGACGCCCGGGACAGAATTCCTACGAGCAGTACTTC. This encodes CASRGRPGQNSYEQYF.

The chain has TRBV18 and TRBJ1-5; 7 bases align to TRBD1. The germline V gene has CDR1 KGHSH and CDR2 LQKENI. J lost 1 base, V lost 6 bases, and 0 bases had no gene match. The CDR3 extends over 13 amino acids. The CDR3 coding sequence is TGTGCCAGCTCGGACAGGAGCAATCAGCCCCAGCATTTT. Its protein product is CASSDRSNQPQHF.

The CDR3 spells CASSQEPTGVGIYGYTF. CDR3 coding DNA: TGCGCCAGCAGCCAAGAACCCACAGGGGTAGGGATATATGGCTACACCTTC. The V and J genes are TRBV4-1 and TRBJ1-2; 7 nucleotides align to TRBD1. Trimming removed 0 bases from V and 5 bases from J; junction bases left unmatched: 12. The germline V gene has CDR1 MGHRA and CDR2 YSYEKL. The CDR3 has 17 amino acids.

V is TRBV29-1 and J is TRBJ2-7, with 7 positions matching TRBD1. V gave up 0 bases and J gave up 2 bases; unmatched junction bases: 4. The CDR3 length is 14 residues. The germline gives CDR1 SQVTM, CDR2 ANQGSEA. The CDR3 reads CSVEDGDSPYEQYF. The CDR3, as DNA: TGCAGCGTTGAAGATGGGGACAGCCCCTACGAGCAGTACTTC.

The CDR3 spells CASNRDINSPLHF. The DNA of the CDR3 is TGTGCCAGCAACAGGGACATCAATTCACCCCTCCACTTT. This sequence joins TRBV2 and TRBJ1-6, with D tentatively TRBD1 (6 bases). The CDR3 is 13 residues long. The germline V and J ends were trimmed by 7 bases and 7 bases, with 11 bases remaining between them. Per the germline V gene, CDR1 is SNHLY and CDR2 is FYNNEI. Complete variable domain (other parts from reference TRBV2 and TRBJ1-6): EPEVTQTPSHQVTQMGQEVILRCVPISNHLYFYWYRQILGQKVEFLVSFYNNEISEKSEIFDDQFSVERPDGSNFTLKIRSTKLEDSAMYFCASNRDINSPLHFGNGTRLTVT.

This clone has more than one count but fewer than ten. As DNA, the CDR3 is TGTGCCAGCAGCTTAACGTGGGGGGACTTTAGCAATCAGCCCCAGCATTTT. Translating gives CASSLTWGDFSNQPQHF. The chain employs TRBV7-8 and TRBJ1-5; possible D gene TRBD1, 5 bases. The CDR3 contains 17 residues. The germline V gene has CDR1 SGHVS and CDR2 FQNEAQ. V lost 2 bases and J 0 bases, leaving 14 bases between the germline ends.

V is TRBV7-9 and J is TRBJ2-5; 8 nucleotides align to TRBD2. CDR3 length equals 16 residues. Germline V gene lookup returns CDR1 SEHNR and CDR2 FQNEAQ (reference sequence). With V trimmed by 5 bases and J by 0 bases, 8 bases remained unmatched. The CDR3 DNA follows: TGTGCCAGCAGCGGTATAGCGGGATCGTACCAAGAGACCCAGTACTTC. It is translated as CASSGIAGSYQETQYF. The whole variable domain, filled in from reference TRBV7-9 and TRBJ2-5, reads DTGVSQNPRHKITKRGQNVTFRCDPISEHNRLYWYRQTLGQGPEFLTYFQNEAQLEKSRLLSDRFSAERPKGSFSTLEIQRTEQGDSAMYLCASSGIAGSYQETQYFGPGTRLLVL.

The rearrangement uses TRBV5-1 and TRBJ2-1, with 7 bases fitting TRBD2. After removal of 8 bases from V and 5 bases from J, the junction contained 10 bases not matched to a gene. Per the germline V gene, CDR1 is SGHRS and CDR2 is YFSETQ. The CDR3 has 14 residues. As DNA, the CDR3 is TGCGCCAGTAAAACTAGCGATTCGCACAATGAGCAGTTCTTC. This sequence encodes CASKTSDSHNEQFF.

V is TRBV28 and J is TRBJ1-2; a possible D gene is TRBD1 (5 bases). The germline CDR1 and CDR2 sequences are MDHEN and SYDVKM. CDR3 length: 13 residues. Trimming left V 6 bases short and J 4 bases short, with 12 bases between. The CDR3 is CASRGDGGYGYTF. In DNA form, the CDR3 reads TGTGCCAGCAGGGGCGACGGGGGCTATGGCTACACCTTC.

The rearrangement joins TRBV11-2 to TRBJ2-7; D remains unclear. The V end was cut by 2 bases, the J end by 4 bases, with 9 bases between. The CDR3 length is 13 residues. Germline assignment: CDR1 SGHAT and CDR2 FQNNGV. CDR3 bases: TGTGCCAGCAGCTTACACAGATTATACGAGCAGTACTTC. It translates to CASSLHRLYEQYF.

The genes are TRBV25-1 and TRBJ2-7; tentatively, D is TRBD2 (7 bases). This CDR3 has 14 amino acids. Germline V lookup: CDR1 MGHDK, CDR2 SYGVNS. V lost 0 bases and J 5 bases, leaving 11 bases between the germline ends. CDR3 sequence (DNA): TGTGCCAGCAGTGAATACGGGGGGCGCAACGAGCAGTACTTC. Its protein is CASSEYGGRNEQYF.

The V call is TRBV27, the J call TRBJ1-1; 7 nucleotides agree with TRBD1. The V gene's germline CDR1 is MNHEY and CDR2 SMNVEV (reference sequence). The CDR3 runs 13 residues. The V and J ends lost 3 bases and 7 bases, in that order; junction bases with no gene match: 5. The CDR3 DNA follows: TGTGCCAGCAGTTTCGCCGGGACAGTTGAAGCTTTCTTT. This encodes CASSFAGTVEAFF.

The CDR3 loop reads CASSFTGTGGFGEQFF. CDR3 nucleotides: TGTGCCAGCAGTTTTACCGGGACAGGGGGTTTCGGGGAGCAGTTCTTC. The chain joins TRBV6-2 or TRBV6-3 to TRBJ2-1, with 11 bases identical to TRBD1. This CDR3 contains 16 residues. J lost 10 bases, V lost 4 bases, and 12 bases had no gene match. Looked up from germline, CDR1 is MNHEY and CDR2 is SVGEGT.

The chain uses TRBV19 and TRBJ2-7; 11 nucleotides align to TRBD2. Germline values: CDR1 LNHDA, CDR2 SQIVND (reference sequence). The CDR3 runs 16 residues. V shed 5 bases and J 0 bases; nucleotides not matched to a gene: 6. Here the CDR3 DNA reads TGTGCCAGTAGTTTCACCCTAGCGGGAGGCTCCTACGAGCAGTACTTC. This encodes CASSFTLAGGSYEQYF.

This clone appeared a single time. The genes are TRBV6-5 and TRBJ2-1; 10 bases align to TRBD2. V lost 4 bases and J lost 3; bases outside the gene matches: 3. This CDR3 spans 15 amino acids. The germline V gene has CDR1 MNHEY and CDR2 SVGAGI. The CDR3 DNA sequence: TGTGCCAGCAGTTCTAGCGGGAGAAACTACAATGAGCAGTTCTTC. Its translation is CASSSSGRNYNEQFF.

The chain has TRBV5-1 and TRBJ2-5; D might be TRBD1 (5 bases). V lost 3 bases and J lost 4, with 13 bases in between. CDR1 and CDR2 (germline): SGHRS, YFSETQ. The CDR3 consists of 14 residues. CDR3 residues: CASSWAPRGETQYF. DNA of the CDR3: TGCGCCAGCAGCTGGGCCCCTAGGGGAGAGACCCAGTACTTC.

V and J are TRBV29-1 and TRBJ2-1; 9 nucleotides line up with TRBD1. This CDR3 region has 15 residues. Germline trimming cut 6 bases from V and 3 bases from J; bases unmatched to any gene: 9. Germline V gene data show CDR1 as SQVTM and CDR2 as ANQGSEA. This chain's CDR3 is CSVVARTGVYNEQFF. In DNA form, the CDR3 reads TGCAGCGTAGTAGCGAGGACAGGGGTCTACAATGAGCAGTTCTTC.

CDR3 sequence reads: CASSNQPDRAEAFF. DNA for the CDR3: TGTGCCAGCAGTAACCAACCCGACAGGGCCGAAGCTTTCTTT. The chain uses TRBV28 and TRBJ1-1; 7 bases are a match to TRBD1. The V gene end was trimmed by 5 bases and the J gene end by 8 bases; junction bases not matched to a gene: 11. The CDR3 runs to 14 residues. Germline values: CDR1 MDHEN, CDR2 SYDVKM.

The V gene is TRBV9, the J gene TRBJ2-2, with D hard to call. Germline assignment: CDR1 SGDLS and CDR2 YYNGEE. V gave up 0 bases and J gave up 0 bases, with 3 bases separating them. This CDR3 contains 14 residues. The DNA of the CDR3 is TGTGCCAGCAGCGTAGCCGCGAACACCGGGGAGCTGTTTTTT. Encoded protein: CASSVAANTGELFF. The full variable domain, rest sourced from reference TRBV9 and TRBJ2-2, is DSGVTQTPKHLITATGQRVTLRCSPRSGDLSVYWYQQSLDQGLQFLIQYYNGEERAKGNILERFSAQQFPDLHSELNLSSLELGDSALYFCASSVAANTGELFFGEGSRLTVL.